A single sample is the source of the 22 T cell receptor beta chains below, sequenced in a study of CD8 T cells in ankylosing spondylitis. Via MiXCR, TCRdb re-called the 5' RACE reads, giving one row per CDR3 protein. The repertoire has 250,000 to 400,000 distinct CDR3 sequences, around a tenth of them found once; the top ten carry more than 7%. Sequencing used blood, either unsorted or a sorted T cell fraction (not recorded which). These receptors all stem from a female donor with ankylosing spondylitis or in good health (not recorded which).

Here the CDR3 reads CASSGGTAQYRNEKLFF. CDR3 in DNA: TGTGCCAGCAGTGGGGGGACAGCCCAATATCGGAATGAAAAACTGTTTTTT. The rearrangement uses TRBV28 and TRBJ1-4, with 7 bases matching TRBD1. The CDR3 runs 17 residues. Germline V lookup: CDR1 MDHEN, CDR2 SYDVKM. The J segment lost 5 bases and the V segment lost 5 bases, leaving 14 bases of the junction unmatched.

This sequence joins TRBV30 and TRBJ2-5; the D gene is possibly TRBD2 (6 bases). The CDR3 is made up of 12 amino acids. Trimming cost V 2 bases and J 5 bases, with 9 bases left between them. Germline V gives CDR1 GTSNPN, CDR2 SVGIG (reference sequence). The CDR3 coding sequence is TGTGCCTGGAGTCCGGGAGTTGAGACCCAGTACTTC. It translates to CAWSPGVETQYF.

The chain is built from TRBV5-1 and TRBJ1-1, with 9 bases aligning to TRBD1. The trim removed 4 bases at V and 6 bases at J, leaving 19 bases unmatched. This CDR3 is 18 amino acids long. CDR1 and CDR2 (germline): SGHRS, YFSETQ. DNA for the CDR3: TGCGCCAGCAGCCCGCGCCCAAGACTAACCGGGACAGGGTCTGAAGCTTTCTTT. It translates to CASSPRPRLTGTGSEAFF.

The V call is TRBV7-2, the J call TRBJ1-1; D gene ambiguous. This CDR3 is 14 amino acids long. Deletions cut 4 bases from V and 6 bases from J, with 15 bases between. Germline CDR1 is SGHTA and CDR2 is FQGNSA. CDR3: CASSSFGRIAEAFF. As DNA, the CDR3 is TGTGCCAGCAGCTCCTTTGGGAGGATCGCTGAAGCTTTCTTT.

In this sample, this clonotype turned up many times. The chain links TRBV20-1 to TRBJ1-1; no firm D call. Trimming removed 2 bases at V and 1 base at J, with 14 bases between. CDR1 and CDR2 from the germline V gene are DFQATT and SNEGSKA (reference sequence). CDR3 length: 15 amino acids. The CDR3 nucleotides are TGCAGTGCTAGATTCGGAGGAGAGTGGAACACTGAAGCTTTCTTT. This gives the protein CSARFGGEWNTEAFF.

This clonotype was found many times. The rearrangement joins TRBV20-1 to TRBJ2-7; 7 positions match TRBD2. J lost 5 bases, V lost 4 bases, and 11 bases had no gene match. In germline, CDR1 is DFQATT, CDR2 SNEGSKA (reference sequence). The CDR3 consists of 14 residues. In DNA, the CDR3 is TGCAGTGCTACCAGAAGAGCGGGGCGCAACGAGCAGTACTTC. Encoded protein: CSATRRAGRNEQYF.

The CDR3 loop is CASSYSGGFQETQYF. The CDR3 DNA sequence: TGTGCCAGCAGTTATAGCGGGGGTTTCCAAGAGACCCAGTACTTC. The V call is TRBV12-3 or TRBV12-4, the J call TRBJ2-5; 9 bases are a match to TRBD2. V shed 4 bases, J shed 1 base, and the junction held 4 bases outside the gene matches. The CDR3 totals 15 residues.

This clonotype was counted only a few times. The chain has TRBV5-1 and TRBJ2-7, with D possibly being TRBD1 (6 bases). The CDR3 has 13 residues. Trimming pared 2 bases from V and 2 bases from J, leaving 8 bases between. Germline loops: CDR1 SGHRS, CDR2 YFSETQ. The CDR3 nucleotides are TGCGCCAGCAGCTTTGGACAGACCTACGAGCAGTACTTC. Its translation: CASSFGQTYEQYF. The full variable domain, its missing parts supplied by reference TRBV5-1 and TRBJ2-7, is KAGVTQTPRYLIKTRGQQVTLSCSPISGHRSVSWYQQTPGQGLQFLFEYFSETQRNKGNFPGRFSGRQFSNSRSEMNVSTLELGDSALYLCASSFGQTYEQYFGPGTRLTVT.

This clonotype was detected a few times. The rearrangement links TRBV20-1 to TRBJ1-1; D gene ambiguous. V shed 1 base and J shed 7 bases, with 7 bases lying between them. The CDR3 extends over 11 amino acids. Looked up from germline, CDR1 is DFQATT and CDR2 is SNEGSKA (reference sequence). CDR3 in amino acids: CSARVDIEAFF. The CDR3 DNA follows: TGCAGTGCTAGAGTTGATATTGAAGCTTTCTTT.

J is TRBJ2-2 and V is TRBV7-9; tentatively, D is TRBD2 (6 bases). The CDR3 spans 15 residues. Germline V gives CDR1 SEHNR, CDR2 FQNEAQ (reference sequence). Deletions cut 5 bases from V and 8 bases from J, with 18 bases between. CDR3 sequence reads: CASSPGSTLSGELFF. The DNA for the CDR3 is TGTGCCAGCAGCCCCGGGAGTACCCTTTCGGGGGAGCTGTTTTTT.

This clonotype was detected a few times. The CDR3 region is CASSFGRTSYEQYF. In DNA form, the CDR3 reads TGTGCCAGCAGCTTTGGACGGACCTCCTACGAGCAGTACTTC. This chain uses TRBV7-9 with TRBJ2-7; D is unresolved. Germline V gives CDR1 SEHNR, CDR2 FQNEAQ (reference sequence). Between the trimmed V and J ends, which lost 3 bases and 0 bases, there was a span of 9 bases. The CDR3 runs 14 residues.

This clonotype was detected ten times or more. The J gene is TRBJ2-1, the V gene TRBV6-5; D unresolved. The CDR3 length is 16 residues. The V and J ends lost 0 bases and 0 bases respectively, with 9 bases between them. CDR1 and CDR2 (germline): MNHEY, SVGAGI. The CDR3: CASSYSSQSSYNEQFF. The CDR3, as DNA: TGTGCCAGCAGTTACTCTTCACAGAGCTCCTACAATGAGCAGTTCTTC.

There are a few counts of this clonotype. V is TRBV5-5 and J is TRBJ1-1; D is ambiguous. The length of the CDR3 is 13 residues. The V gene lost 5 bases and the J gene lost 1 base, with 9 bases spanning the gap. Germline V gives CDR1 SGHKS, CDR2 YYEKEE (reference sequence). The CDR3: CASSSKSNTEAFF. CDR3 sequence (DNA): TGTGCCAGCAGTTCCAAGTCGAACACTGAAGCTTTCTTT.

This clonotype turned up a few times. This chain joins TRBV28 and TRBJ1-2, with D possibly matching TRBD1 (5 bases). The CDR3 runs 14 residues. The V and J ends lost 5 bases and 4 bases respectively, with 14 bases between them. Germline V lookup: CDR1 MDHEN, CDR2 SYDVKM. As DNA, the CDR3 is TGTGCCAGCAGTCCCGGGGACCTCAGCTATGGCTACACCTTC. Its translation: CASSPGDLSYGYTF.

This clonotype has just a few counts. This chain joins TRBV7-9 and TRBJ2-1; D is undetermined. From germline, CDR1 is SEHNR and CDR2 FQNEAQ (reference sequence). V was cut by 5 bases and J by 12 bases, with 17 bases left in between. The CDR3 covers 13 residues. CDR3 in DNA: TGTGCCAGCAGCGCAAATCTACCGAGTGGGCAGTTCTTC. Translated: CASSANLPSGQFF.

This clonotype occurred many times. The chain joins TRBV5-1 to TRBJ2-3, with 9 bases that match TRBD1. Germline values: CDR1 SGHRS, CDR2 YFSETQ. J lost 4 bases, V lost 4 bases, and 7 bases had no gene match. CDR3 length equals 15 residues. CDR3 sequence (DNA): TGCGCCAGCAGCAACGGGACAGGGCCCGCAGATACGCAGTATTTT. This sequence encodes CASSNGTGPADTQYF.

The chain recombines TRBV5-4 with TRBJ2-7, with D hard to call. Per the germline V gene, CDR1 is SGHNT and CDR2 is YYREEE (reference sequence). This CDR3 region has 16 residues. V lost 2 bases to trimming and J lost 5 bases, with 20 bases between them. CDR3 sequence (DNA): TGTGCCAGCAGCTTCTACGACGGACCAAATTTCGACGAGCAGTACTTC. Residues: CASSFYDGPNFDEQYF.

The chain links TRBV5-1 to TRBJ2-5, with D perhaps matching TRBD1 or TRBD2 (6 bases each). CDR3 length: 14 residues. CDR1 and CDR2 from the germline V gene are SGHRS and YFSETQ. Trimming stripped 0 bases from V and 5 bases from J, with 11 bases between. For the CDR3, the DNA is TGCGCCAGCAGCTTGGAGGGGGGCCCTGAGACCCAGTACTTC. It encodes CASSLEGGPETQYF.

This CDR3 is CSVDTGLANYGYTF. The CDR3 DNA follows: TGCAGCGTTGATACAGGGCTAGCTAACTATGGCTACACCTTC. The chain has TRBV29-1 and TRBJ1-2; D possibly corresponds to TRBD1 (6 bases). In germline, CDR1 is SQVTM, CDR2 ANQGSEA. V was cut by 3 bases and J by 0 bases, with 11 bases left in between. The CDR3 loop spans 14 amino acids.

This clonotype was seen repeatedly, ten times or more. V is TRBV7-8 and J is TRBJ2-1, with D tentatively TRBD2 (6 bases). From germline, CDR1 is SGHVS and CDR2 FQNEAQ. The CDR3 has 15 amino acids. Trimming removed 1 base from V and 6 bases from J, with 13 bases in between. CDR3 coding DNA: TGTGCCAGCAGCTTAGGGAGGGGAGCTGGCAATGAGCAGTTCTTC. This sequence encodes CASSLGRGAGNEQFF.

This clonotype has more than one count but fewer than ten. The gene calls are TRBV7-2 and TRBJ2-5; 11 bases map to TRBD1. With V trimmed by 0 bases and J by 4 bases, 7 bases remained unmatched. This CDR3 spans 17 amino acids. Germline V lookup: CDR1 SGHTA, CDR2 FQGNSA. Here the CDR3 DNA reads TGTGCCAGCAGCTTAGCCCGGACAGGGGGCGTCAGAGAGACCCAGTACTTC. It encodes CASSLARTGGVRETQYF.

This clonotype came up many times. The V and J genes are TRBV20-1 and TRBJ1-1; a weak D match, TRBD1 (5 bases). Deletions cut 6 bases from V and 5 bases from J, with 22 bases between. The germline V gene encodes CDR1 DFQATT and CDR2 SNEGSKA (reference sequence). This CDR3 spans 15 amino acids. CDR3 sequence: CSAFYNRGVRTEAFF. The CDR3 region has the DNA TGCAGTGCGTTCTACAACCGGGGGGTACGGACTGAAGCTTTCTTT.